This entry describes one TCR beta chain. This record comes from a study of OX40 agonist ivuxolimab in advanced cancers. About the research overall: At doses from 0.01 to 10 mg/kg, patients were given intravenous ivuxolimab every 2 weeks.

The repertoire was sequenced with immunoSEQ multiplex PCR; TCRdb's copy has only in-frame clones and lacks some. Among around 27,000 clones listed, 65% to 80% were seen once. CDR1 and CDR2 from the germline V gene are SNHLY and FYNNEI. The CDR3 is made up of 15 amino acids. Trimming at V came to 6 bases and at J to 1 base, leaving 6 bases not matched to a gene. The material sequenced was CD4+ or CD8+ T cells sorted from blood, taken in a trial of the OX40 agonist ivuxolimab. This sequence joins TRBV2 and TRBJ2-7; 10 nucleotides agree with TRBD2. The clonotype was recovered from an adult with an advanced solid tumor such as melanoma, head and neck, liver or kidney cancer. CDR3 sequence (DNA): TGTGCCAGCAGGTTAAGTAGCGGGGGGTCCTACGAGCAGTACTTC. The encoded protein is CASRLSSGGSYEQYF.